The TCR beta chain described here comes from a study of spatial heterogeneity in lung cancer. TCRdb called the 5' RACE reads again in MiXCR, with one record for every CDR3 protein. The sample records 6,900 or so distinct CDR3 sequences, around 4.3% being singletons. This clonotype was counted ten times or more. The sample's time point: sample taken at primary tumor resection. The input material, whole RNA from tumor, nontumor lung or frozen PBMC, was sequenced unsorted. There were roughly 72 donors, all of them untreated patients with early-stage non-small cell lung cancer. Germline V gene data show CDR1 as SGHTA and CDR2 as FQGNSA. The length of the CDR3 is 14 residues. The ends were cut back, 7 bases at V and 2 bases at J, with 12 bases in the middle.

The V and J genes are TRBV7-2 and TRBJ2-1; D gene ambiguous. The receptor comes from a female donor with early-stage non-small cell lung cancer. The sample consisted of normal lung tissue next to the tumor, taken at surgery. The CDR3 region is CASTRSLPYNEQFF. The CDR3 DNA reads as TGTGCCAGCACCCGATCCCTCCCCTACAATGAGCAGTTCTTC. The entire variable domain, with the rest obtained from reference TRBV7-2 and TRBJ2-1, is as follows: GAGVSQSPSNKVTEKGKDVELRCDPISGHTALYWYRQSLGQGLEFLIYFQGNSAPDKSGLPSDRFSAERTGGSVSTLTIQRTQQEDSAVYLCASTRSLPYNEQFFGPGTRLTVL.